This entry features one T cell receptor (beta chain) sequence. The entry originates in a study of blood T cell repertoires in COVID-19. CDR3 size: 13 residues. Trimming removed 5 bases at V and 2 bases at J, with 10 bases between. Germline assignment: CDR1 SGHTA and CDR2 FQGNSA. Sequencing used immunoSEQ multiplex PCR; TCRdb keeps in-frame clones, though not all of them. The table includes approximately 88,000 clones, more than 75% detected once. The gene calls are TRBV7-2 and TRBJ2-7, with D possibly matching TRBD2 (5 bases). The receptor comes from an elderly woman with active or convalescent COVID-19. The sample taken for sequencing was peripheral blood. CDR3 sequence: CASSPSLTYEQYF. The CDR3 region has the DNA TGTGCCAGCAGCCCTAGCTTAACCTACGAGCAGTACTTC.